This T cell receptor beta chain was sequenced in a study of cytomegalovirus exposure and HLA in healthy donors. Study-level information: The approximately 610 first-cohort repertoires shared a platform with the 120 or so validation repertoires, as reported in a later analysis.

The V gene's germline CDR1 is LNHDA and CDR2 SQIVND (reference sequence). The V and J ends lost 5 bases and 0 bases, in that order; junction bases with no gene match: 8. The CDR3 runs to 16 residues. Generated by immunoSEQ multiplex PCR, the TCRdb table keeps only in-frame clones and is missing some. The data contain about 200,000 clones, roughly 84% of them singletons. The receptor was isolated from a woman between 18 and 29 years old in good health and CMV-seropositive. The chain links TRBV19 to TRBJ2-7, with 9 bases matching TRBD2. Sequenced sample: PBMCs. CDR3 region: CASSLGLADSSYEQYF. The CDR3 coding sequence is TGTGCCAGTAGTCTGGGACTAGCCGATAGCTCCTACGAGCAGTACTTC.